One TCR beta chain is described in this entry. Its antigen is not known. Germline-derived CDR1 and CDR2 are SNHLY and FYNNEI. The CDR3 spans 15 residues. The V end was cut by 2 bases, the J end by 3 bases, with 11 bases between. The entry originates in a study of glioma-infiltrating T cells. Overall study context: Dexamethasone exposure before glioma surgery was limited to six or fewer days.

The study's findings and limits: Tissue-blood divergence was below expectation in non-neoplastic patients, above in gliomas. Signature shared blood CDR3 motifs were enriched in low-divergence and depleted in high-divergence patients.

The iRepertoire nested amplicon-rescue multiplex PCR amplified TCR alpha and beta CDR3s from RNA. One-step reverse transcription and amplification started from approximately 100-400 ng of tissue mRNA or PBMC total RNA. TCRdb re-called the multiplex PCR reads through MiXCR, storing one row per CDR3 protein. The table records 300,000 to 400,000 distinct CDR3 sequences, roughly two fifths of them present only once. The clonotype comes from a human donor with low-grade glioma or glioblastoma, undergoing nonglioma brain surgery, or in good health (not recorded which). The chain carries TRBV2 and TRBJ2-1; no reliable D call. Sequenced sample: glioma tissue, nonneoplastic brain tissue, or PBMCs (not recorded which). Here the CDR3 reads CASSELGNLYNEQFF. The DNA for the CDR3 is TGTGCCAGCAGTGAACTCGGTAACCTCTACAATGAGCAGTTCTTC.